The clone carrying this TCR beta chain was counted ten times or more. Source study methods: Filtering differed for immunoSEQ, which gave only junction sequences without quality scores. The assay was immunoSEQ multiplex PCR, and TCRdb's table has in-frame clones only and misses some. The DNA gave D and trimming, while V, J and clone size come from that table. The sample contains approximately 720,000 clones, roughly 70% of which appear only once. The data derive from a study of shared clonotypes between healthy human individuals. Germline V gene lookup returns CDR1 SEHNR and CDR2 FQNEAQ (reference sequence). Trimming left V 3 bases short and J 8 bases short, with 19 bases between. CDR3 length: 16 amino acids.

The source is a woman younger than 45 in good health. The chain links TRBV7-9 to TRBJ1-4; D gene unclear. Sequenced input: memory CD4+ T cells sorted from blood. The subset denotes: CD45RA-negative fraction. The CDR3 nucleotides are TGTGCCAGCAGCTTCATCCGTGGGGTACTAGGAGAAAAACTGTTTTTT. It yields the protein CASSFIRGVLGEKLFF.